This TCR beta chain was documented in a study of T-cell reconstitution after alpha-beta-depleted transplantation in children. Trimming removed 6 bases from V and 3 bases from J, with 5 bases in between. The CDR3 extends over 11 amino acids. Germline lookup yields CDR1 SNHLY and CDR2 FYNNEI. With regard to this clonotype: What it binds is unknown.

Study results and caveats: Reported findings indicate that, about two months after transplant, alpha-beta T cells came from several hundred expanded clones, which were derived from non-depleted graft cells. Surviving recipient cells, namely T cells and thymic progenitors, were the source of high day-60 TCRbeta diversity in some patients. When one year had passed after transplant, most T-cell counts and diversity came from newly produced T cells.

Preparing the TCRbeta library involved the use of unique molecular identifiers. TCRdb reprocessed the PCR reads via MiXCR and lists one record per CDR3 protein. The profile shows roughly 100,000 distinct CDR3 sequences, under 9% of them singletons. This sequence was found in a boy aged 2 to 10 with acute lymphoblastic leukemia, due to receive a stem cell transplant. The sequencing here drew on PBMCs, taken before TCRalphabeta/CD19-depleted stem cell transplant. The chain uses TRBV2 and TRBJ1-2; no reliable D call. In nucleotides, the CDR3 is TGTGCCAGCAGAAACTACTATGGCTACACCTTC. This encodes CASRNYYGYTF.